The source of this T cell receptor (beta chain) is a study of Graves' ophthalmopathy and Graves' hyperthyroidism. The TCR beta CDR3 regions underwent amplification from RNA transcripts. HTBI primers served in a first-round RT-PCR, which a second-round multiplex PCR followed. Each CDR3 protein is one row after TCRdb ran MiXCR on the multiplex PCR reads. This table holds 650,000 to 900,000 distinct CDR3 sequences, roughly 41% found once. Moderate-to-severe activity, with CAS ≥3, NOSPECS ≥4 and duration under 3 months, characterized the donors with ophthalmopathy. Other autoimmune diseases, uncontrolled infections, pregnancy or lactation ruled patients out of participation. The authors isolated PBMCs from approximately 10 ml of fresh peripheral blood. Regarding this clonotype: Mismatch with germline at one junction end may stem from a read error.

The CDR3 covers 14 residues. Germline V lookup: CDR1 SNHLY, CDR2 FYNNEI. The source material was peripheral blood. The TCR was taken from an adult man with Graves' ophthalmopathy. The chain joins TRBV2 to TRBJ2-7; 12 nucleotides align to TRBD1. CDR3 amino acids: CASSLRGQGAEVNF. The CDR3 coding sequence is TGTGCCAGCAGTTTACGGGGACAGGGGGCCGAAGTGAACTTC.